The present T cell receptor (beta chain) was sequenced within a study of blood T cell repertoires in COVID-19. Study-wide context: COVID-19 samples, acute and convalescent, were from the United States, Italy and Spain. T cells, B-cell-depleted T cells, or PBMCs provided the cDNA or gDNA that served as material.

This CDR3 is 15 amino acids long. Deletions cut 1 base from V and 2 bases from J, with 11 bases between. Germline loops: CDR1 SGHVS, CDR2 FNYEAQ. How the authors handled the data: From reference gene primer amplification, estimates of nucleated cell counts were derived. Measured with immunoSEQ multiplex PCR; TCRdb has only the in-frame clones, and not every one. For V, J and clone size, that table is used; D and trimming come from the DNA. Here the sample spans about 240,000 clones, 82% being singletons. The chain couples TRBV7-6 to TRBJ1-1; D call uncertain. The sample was peripheral blood. The sequence came from a woman aged 60-75 years with active or convalescent COVID-19. The CDR3 is CASSLVSQANTEAFF. In DNA, the CDR3 is TGTGCCAGCAGCTTAGTAAGTCAGGCTAACACTGAAGCTTTCTTT.